This TCR beta chain was captured by sequencing in a study of metastatic and nonmetastatic thyroid tumors. Thyroid surgery was preceded by no treatment in any patient. This clone showed up many times. Through MiXCR, TCRdb re-clonotyped the PCR reads. The table includes 30,000 to 40,000 clones, roughly 22% detected once. This receptor was taken from a male donor with papillary thyroid cancer or a benign thyroid nodule (not recorded which). Some clones in this sample may be carry-over from other donors' samples. The sample was tumor tissue.

CDR3 in DNA: TGTGCCTGGAGTAGGCCCCCCTGGGAGACCCAGTACTTC. The encoded protein is CAWSRPPWETQYF. The chain couples TRBV30 to TRBJ2-5; no firm D call. Germline V gene sequence: CDR1 GTSNPN, CDR2 SVGIG (reference sequence). This CDR3 comprises 13 residues. Deletions cut 2 bases from V and 5 bases from J, with 12 bases between.